The rows below give T cell receptor beta chains drawn from one sample of a study of blood T cell repertoires in COVID-19. Using immunoSEQ multiplex PCR, the repertoire was profiled, and TCRdb retains in-frame clones only, with some absent. This table holds fewer than 200,000 clones, around four fifths found once. Sequencing input: PBMCs or T cells enriched from blood (not recorded which). These receptors originate from a woman between 50 and 59 years old who had recovered from COVID-19. The CDR3 runs from the conserved cysteine through the conserved F or W. The D gene is left open where the match is weak. A clone size is listed for some rows: how often the clone was seen (once, few, many), or a class if it is expanded.

>once|TRBJ1-3|TRBV5-6|.
TGTGCCAGCAGAGGAGTGGGTGGAAACACCATATATTTT
CASRGVGGNTIYF
>.|TRBJ2-7|TRBV19|.
TGTGCCAGTAGTAGGGGACTGACGAACTACGAGCAGTACTTC
CASSRGLTNYEQYF
>.|TRBJ2-3|TRBV11-1|TRBD2
TGTGCCAGCAGGGCAAGACTAGCGGGAGCCCCAGATACGCAGTATTTT
CASRARLAGAPDTQYF
>.|TRBJ2-1|TRBV12-3/TRBV12-4|TRBD2
TGTGCCAGCAGCCCGCAGCGGGGCAATGAGCAGTTCTTC
CASSPQRGNEQFF
>.|TRBJ2-1|TRBV29-1|.
TGCAGCGTTGACAGGGTCTCCTACAATGAGCAGTTCTTC
CSVDRVSYNEQFF
>.|TRBJ2-3|TRBV24-1|TRBD2
TGTGCCACCAGTGATGCCGCCTTAGCGGGACTGGCAGATACGCAGTATTTT
CATSDAALAGLADTQYF
>few|TRBJ1-5|TRBV5-5|.
TGTGCCAGCAGCTTGGCCTTGACGAGCTGGAGGCAGCCCCAGCATTTT
CASSLALTSWRQPQHF
>.|TRBJ2-3|TRBV4-2|TRBD2
TGTGCCAGCAGCCAGATGCCGGCGGGAGTCACAGATACGCAGTATTTT
CASSQMPAGVTDTQYF
>.|TRBJ1-4|TRBV5-1|.
TGCGCCAGCAGCACCCACCAAGGGGAGGTTGAAAAACTGTTTTTT
CASSTHQGEVEKLFF
>.|TRBJ2-1|TRBV9|TRBD1
TGTGCCAGCAGCGGACGGTTGACAGGGCAGTTATCGAATGAGCAGTTCTTC
CASSGRLTGQLSNEQFF
>.|TRBJ2-7|TRBV5-1|TRBD1
TGCGCCAGCAGCTTGGACAGGGGGAGCTACGAGCAGTACTTC
CASSLDRGSYEQYF
>once|TRBJ1-2|TRBV19|.
TGTGCCAGTAGGCCTGGGGGGACGGGAGCTTTTGGCTACACCTTC
CASRPGGTGAFGYTF
>.|TRBJ2-5|TRBV5-4|TRBD1
TGTGCCAGCAGCGTCCGACAGGGTCAGACCCAGTACTTC
CASSVRQGQTQYF
>.|TRBJ2-5|TRBV5-1|TRBD1
TGCGCCAGCAGCTTGGACAGGGGGCAAGAGACCCAGTACTTC
CASSLDRGQETQYF
>.|TRBJ1-5|TRBV21-1|.
TGTGCCAGCAGCAAACCTTCGCGGTTCCCCCGTAGCAATCAGCCCCAGCATTTT
CASSKPSRFPRSNQPQHF
>.|TRBJ2-1|TRBV14|.
TGTGCCAGCAGCCAACGGTGGAGTTACAATGAGCAGTTCTTC
CASSQRWSYNEQFF
>.|TRBJ1-3|TRBV5-1|.
TGCGCCAGCAGCCCCAGGGGATCTGGAAACACCATATATTTT
CASSPRGSGNTIYF
>.|TRBJ2-6|TRBV28|.
TGTGCCAGCAGTTTCCGGCAGGTACTCTCTGGGGCCAACGTCCTGACTTTC
CASSFRQVLSGANVLTF
>.|TRBJ2-7|TRBV27|TRBD2
TGTGCCAGCAGTAAGACTAGCGGGAGTCTATACGAGCAGTACTTC
CASSKTSGSLYEQYF
>.|TRBJ1-4|TRBV4-2|TRBD1
TGTGCCAGCAGCCAAGCTGAGGGGGCGAGGACTGAAAAACTGTTTTTT
CASSQAEGARTEKLFF
>many|TRBJ2-5|TRBV2|TRBD2
TGTGCCAGCAGTCCTGGTCTAGCGGGGTCCCAAGAGACCCAGTACTTC
CASSPGLAGSQETQYF
>.|TRBJ2-7|TRBV28|.
TGTGCCAGCAGTTTATCCATAAGCGCATACGAGCAGTACTTC
CASSLSISAYEQYF